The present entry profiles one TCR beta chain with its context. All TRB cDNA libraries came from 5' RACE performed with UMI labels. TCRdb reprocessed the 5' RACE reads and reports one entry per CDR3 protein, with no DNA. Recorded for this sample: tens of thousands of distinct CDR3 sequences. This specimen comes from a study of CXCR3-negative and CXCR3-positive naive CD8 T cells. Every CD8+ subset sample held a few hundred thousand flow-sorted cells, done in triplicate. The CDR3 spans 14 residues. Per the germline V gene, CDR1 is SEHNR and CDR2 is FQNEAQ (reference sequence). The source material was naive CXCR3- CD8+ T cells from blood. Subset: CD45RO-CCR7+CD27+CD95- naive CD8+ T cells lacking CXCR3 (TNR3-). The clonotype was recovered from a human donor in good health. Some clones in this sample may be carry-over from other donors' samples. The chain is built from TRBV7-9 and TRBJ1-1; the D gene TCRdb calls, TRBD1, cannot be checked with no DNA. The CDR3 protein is CASSDGQGVTEAFF.